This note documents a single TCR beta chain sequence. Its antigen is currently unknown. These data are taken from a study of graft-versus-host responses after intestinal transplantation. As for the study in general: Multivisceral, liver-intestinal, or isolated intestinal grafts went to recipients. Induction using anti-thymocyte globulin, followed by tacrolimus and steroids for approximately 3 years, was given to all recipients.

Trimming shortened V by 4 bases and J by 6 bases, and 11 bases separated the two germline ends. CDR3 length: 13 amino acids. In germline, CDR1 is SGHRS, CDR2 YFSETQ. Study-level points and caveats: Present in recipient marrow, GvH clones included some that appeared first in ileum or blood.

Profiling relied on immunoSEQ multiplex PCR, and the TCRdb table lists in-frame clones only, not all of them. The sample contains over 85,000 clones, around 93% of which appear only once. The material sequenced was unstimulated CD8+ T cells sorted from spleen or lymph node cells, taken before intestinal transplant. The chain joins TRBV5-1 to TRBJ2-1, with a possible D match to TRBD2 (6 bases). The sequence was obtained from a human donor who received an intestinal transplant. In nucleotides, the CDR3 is TGCGCCAGCAGCGTTATAGCGGTCAATGAGCAGTTCTTC. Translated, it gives CASSVIAVNEQFF.